The next 10 T cell receptor beta chains were all read from a single sample in a study of memory CD4+ T cells and cytomegalovirus serostatus. Single viable CD3+CD4+CD8-CD45RO+ cells were sorted as the memory CD4+ T cells. Only in-frame clones appear in the TCRdb table, and some are missing; sequencing was by immunoSEQ multiplex PCR. Of approximately 42,000 clones in the sample, approximately 81% were seen once. The sequencing input was memory CD4+ T cells from blood. Every receptor here comes from an adult in good health and CMV-seronegative.

Turning to this clone: At one end the junction does not follow the germline gene, possibly because of a read error. V and J are TRBV5-1 and TRBJ2-5, with 11 bases fitting TRBD1. The germline gives CDR1 SGHRS, CDR2 YFSETQ. This CDR3 has 14 amino acids. The CDR3 nucleotides are TGCGCCAGCAGGTTGGACAGGGGGCGGGAGACCCAGTACTTC. This gives the protein CASRLDRGRETQYF.

The J gene is TRBJ1-2, the V gene TRBV18, with a weak D call TRBD1 (6 bases). This CDR3 has 13 residues. Germline lookup yields CDR1 KGHSH and CDR2 LQKENI. The V end lost 2 bases, the J end lost 8 bases, and 12 bases lay between the germline ends. CDR3 nucleotides: TGTGCCAGCTCACCAGTGGACAGCCGGGGCTACACCTTC. It yields the protein CASSPVDSRGYTF.

J is TRBJ2-3 and V is TRBV7-2, with D unclear. The CDR3 has 12 amino acids. V was pared by 4 bases and J by 5 bases, with 7 bases between. CDR1 and CDR2 (germline): SGHTA, FQGNSA. CDR3 amino acids: CASSSQRDTQYF. CDR3 nucleotide sequence: TGTGCCAGCAGCTCCCAGCGAGATACGCAGTATTTT.

The gene calls are TRBV18 and TRBJ2-7; D might be TRBD2 (5 bases). CDR1 is KGHSH and CDR2 is LQKENI in the germline V gene. This CDR3 is 17 amino acids long. V was shortened by 0 bases and J by 7 bases, with 22 bases between the two germline ends. CDR3 in DNA: TGTGCCAGCTCACCACCGGGCTGGTCGGTTCGGGGAAAAGAGCAGTACTTC. It translates to CASSPPGWSVRGKEQYF.

This clone has a handful of counts. The chain carries TRBV5-1 and TRBJ2-5, with 8 positions matching TRBD2. J lost 6 bases, V lost 5 bases, and 6 bases had no gene match. The germline V gene encodes CDR1 SGHRS and CDR2 YFSETQ. This CDR3 spans 13 amino acids. CDR3 nucleotide sequence: TGCGCCAGCAGGCTACGGGAGGGCCAGACCCAGTACTTC. Its translation is CASRLREGQTQYF.

This rearrangement joins TRBV7-2 to TRBJ2-1; 11 nucleotides match TRBD2. Per germline, CDR1 SGHTA and CDR2 FQGNSA. The CDR3 loop spans 16 amino acids. V lost 1 base to trimming and J lost 3 bases; unmatched junction nucleotides: 2. CDR3 sequence reads: CASSLDTSGGYNEQFF. CDR3 nucleotide sequence: TGTGCCAGCAGCTTAGATACTAGCGGGGGCTACAATGAGCAGTTCTTC.

The chain couples TRBV11-3 to TRBJ2-3, with TRBD2 matching over 9 bases. Germline V lookup: CDR1 SGHNT, CDR2 YENEEA. This CDR3 is built from 18 residues. The J segment lost 5 bases and the V segment lost 5 bases, leaving 17 bases of the junction unmatched. CDR3 DNA sequence: TGTGCCAGCAGCGGGGGGCCTAGCGGGACCTCAGATATAGATACGCAGTATTTT. Translating gives CASSGGPSGTSDIDTQYF.

This chain uses TRBV5-6 with TRBJ1-3; D is undetermined. V was trimmed by 4 bases and J by 4 bases, leaving 12 bases between them. Germline loops: CDR1 SGHDT, CDR2 YYEEEE. The CDR3 length is 14 residues. CDR3 protein: CASSTGPGGNTIYF. The CDR3 DNA reads TGTGCCAGCAGCACCGGTCCGGGAGGAAACACCATATATTTT.

The J gene is TRBJ1-2, the V gene TRBV19; D is possibly TRBD1 (5 bases). Germline CDR1 is LNHDA and CDR2 is SQIVND (reference sequence). The CDR3 runs 15 residues. The ends were cut back, 5 bases at V and 3 bases at J, with 16 bases in the middle. CDR3 nucleotide sequence: TGTGCCAGTAGTTCCTCCGGGACGGATGACTATGGCTACACCTTC. Translation: CASSSSGTDDYGYTF.

The CDR3: CASQRDMNTEAFF. The DNA of the CDR3 is TGCGCCAGCCAACGCGACATGAACACTGAAGCTTTCTTT. This sequence joins TRBV10-1 and TRBJ1-1; D is unclear. Germline CDR1 and CDR2: WNHNN and SYGVQD (reference sequence). Between the trimmed V and J ends, which lost 8 bases and 0 bases, there was a span of 10 bases. The CDR3 sequence is 13 residues long.